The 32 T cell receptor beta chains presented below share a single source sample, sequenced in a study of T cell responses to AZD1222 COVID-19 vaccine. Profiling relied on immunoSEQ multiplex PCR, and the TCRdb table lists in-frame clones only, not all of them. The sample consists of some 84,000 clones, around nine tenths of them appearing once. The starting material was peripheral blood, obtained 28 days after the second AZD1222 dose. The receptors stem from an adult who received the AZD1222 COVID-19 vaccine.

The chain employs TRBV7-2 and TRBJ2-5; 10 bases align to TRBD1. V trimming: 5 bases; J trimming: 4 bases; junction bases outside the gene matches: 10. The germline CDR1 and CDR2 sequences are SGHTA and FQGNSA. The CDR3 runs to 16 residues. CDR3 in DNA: TGTGCCAGCAGCCTGGGGGGGACAGGGGCCCGAGAGACCCAGTACTTC. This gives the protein CASSLGGTGARETQYF.

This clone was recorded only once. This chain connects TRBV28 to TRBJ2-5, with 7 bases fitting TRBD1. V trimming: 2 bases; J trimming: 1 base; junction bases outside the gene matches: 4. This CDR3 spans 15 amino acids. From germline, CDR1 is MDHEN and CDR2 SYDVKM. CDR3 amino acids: CASSLGGTAQETQYF. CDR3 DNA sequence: TGTGCCAGCAGTTTAGGTGGGACAGCCCAAGAGACCCAGTACTTC.

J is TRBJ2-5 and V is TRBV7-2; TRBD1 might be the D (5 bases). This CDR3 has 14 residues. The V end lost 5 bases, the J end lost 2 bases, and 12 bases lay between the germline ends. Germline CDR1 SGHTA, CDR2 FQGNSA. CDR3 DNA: TGTGCCAGCAGCCCAGGCAGGGCGCAAGAGACCCAGTACTTC. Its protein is CASSPGRAQETQYF.

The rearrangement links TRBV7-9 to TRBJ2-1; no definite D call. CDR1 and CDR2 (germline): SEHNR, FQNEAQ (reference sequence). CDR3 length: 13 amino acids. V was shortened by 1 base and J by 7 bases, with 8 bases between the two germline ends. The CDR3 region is CASSLVRTNEQFF. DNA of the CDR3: TGTGCCAGCAGCTTAGTTCGTACAAATGAGCAGTTCTTC.

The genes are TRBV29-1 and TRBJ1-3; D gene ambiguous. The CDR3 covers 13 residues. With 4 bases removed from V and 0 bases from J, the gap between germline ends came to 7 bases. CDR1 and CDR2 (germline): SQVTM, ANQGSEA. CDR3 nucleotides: TGCAGCGTTGTGGGTATCTCTGGAAACACCATATATTTT. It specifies CSVVGISGNTIYF.

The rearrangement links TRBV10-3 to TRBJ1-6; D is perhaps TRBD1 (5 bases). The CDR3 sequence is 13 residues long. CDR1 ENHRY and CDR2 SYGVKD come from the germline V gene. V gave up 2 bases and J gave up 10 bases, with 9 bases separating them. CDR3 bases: TGTGCCATCAGTGAGGATGGGACCTCACCCCTCCACTTT. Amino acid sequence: CAISEDGTSPLHF.

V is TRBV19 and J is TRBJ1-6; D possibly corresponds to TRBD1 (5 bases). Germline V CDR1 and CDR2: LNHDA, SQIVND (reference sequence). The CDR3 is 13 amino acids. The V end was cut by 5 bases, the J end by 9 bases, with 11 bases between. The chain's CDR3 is CASSDRSSSPLHF. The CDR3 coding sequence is TGTGCCAGTAGTGACAGATCAAGTTCACCCCTCCACTTT.

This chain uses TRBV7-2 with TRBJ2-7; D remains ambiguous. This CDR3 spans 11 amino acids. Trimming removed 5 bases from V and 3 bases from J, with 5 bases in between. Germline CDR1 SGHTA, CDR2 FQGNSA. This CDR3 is CASSPNYEQYF. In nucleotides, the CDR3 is TGTGCCAGCAGCCCGAACTACGAGCAGTACTTC.

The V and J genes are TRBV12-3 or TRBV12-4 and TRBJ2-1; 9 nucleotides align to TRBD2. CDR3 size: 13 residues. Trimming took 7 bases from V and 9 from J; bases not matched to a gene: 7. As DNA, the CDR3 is TGTGCCAGCAACGGCGGGGGGGCCAGTGAGCAGTTCTTC. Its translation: CASNGGGASEQFF.

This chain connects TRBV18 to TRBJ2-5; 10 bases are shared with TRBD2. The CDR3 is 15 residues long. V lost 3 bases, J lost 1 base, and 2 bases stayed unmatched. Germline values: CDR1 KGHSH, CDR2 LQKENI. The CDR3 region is CASSPRTSGQETQYF. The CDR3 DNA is TGTGCCAGCTCACCTCGGACTAGCGGCCAAGAGACCCAGTACTTC.

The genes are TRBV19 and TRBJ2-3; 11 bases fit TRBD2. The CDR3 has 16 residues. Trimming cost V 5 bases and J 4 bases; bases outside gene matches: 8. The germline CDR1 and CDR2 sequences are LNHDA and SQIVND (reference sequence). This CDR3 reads CASSFSGGATADTQYF. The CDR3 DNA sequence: TGTGCCAGTAGTTTTAGCGGGGGGGCGACTGCAGATACGCAGTATTTT.

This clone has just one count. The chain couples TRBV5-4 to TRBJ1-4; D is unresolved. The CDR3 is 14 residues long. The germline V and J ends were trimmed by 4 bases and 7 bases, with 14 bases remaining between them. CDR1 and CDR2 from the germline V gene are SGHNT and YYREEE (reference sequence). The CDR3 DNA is TGTGCCAGCAGCACCGGGAGTAGCTTTGAAAAACTGTTTTTT. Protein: CASSTGSSFEKLFF.

The chain's CDR3 is CATQGGWGTQYF. The CDR3 coding sequence is TGTGCCACCCAGGGGGGCTGGGGGACCCAGTACTTC. This chain links TRBV19 with TRBJ2-5, with a weak D call TRBD1 (7 bases). V was trimmed by 10 bases and J by 7 bases, leaving 16 bases between them. Germline CDR1 is LNHDA and CDR2 is SQIVND (reference sequence). The CDR3 is 12 amino acids.

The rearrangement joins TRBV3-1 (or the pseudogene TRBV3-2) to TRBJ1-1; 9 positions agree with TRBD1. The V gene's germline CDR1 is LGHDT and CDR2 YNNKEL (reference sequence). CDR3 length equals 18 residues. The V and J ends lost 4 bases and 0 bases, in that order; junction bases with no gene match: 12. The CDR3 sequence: CASSPGWGTGLMNTEAFF. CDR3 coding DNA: TGTGCCAGCAGCCCAGGATGGGGGACAGGGCTGATGAACACTGAAGCTTTCTTT.

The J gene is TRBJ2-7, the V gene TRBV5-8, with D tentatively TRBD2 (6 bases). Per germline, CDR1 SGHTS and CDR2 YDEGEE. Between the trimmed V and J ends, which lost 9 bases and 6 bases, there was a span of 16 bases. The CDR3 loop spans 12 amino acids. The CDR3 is CATTMGGTEQYF. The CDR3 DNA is TGTGCCACCACAATGGGGGGTACCGAGCAGTACTTC.

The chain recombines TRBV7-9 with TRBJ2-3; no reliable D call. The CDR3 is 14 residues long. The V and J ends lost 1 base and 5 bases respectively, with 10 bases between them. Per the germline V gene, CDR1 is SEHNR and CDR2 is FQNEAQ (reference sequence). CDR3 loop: CASSLDGLQDTQYF. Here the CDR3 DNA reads TGTGCCAGCAGCTTAGACGGCTTGCAAGATACGCAGTATTTT.

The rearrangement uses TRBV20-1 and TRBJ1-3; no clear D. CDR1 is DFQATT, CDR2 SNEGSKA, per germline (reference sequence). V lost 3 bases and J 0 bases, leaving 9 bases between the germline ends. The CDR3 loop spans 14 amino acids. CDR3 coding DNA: TGCAGTGCTAGTCGACCGACCTCTGGAAACACCATATATTTT. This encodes CSASRPTSGNTIYF.

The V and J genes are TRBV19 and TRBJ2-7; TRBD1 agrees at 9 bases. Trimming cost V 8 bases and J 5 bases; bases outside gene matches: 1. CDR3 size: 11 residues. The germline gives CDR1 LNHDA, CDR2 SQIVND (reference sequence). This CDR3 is CASRDRDEQYF. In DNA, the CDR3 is TGTGCCAGTCGGGACAGGGACGAGCAGTACTTC.

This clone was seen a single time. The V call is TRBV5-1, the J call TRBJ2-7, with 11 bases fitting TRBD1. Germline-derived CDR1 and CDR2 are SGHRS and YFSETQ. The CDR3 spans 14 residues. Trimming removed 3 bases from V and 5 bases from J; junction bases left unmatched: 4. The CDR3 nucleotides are TGCGCCAGCAGCTCTGGGACAGGGGGAAACGAGCAGTACTTC. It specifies CASSSGTGGNEQYF.

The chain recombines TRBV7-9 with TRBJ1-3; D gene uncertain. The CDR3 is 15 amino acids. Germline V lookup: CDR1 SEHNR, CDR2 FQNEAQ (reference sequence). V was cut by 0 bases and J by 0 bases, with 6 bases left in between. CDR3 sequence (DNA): TGTGCCAGCAGCTTAGCACAGAACTCTGGAAACACCATATATTTT. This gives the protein CASSLAQNSGNTIYF.

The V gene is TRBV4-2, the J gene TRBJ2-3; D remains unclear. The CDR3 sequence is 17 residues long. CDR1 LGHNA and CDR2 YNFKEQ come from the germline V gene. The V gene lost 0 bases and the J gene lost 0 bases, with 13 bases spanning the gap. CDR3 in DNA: TGTGCCAGCAGCCAAGAACCGGCTGGGGTTAGCACAGATACGCAGTATTTT. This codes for CASSQEPAGVSTDTQYF.

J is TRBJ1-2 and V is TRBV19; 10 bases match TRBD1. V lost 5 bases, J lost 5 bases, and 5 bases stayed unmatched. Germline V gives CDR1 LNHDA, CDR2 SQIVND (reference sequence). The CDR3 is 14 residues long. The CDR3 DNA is TGTGCCAGTAGTGTCGGACAGGGGGGTTATGGCTACACCTTC. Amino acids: CASSVGQGGYGYTF.

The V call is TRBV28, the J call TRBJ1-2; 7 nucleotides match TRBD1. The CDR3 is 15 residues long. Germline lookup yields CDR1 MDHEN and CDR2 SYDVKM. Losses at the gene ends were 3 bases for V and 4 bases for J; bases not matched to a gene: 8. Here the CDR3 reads CASSLGGGNPYGYTF. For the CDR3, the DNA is TGTGCCAGCAGTTTGGGAGGGGGCAATCCCTATGGCTACACCTTC.

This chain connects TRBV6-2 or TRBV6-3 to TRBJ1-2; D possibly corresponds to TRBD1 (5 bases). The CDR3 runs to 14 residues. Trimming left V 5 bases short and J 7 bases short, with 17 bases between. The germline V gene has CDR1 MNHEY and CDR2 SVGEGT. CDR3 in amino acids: CASSTGREYGGYTF. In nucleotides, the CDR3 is TGTGCCAGCAGTACCGGCAGGGAATATGGTGGCTACACCTTC.

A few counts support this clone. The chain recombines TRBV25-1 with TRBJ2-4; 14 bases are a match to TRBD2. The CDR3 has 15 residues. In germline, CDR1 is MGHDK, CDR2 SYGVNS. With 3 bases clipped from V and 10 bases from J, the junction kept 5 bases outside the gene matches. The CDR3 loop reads CASSDGTSGGLIQYF. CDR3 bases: TGTGCCAGCAGTGACGGGACTAGCGGGGGCCTGATTCAGTACTTC.

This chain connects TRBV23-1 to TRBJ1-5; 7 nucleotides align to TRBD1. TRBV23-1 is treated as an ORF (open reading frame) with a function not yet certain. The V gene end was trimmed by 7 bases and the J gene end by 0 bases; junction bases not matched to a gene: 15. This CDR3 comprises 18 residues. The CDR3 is CASTPREKGAYSNQPQHF. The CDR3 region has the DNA TGCGCCAGCACCCCCAGAGAGAAGGGGGCATATAGCAATCAGCCCCAGCATTTT.

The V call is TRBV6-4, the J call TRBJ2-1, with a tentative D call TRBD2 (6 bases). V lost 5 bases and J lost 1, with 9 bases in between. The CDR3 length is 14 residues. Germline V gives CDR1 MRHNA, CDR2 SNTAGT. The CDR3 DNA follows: TGTGCCAGCAGTCGGGGGACGTCCTACAATGAGCAGTTCTTC. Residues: CASSRGTSYNEQFF.

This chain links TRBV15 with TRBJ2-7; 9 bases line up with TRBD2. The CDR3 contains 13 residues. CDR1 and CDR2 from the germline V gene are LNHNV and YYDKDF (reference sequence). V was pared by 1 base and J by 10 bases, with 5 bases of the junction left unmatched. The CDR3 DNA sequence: TGTGCCACCAGCAGAGGACCTAGCGGGGAACAGTACTTC. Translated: CATSRGPSGEQYF.

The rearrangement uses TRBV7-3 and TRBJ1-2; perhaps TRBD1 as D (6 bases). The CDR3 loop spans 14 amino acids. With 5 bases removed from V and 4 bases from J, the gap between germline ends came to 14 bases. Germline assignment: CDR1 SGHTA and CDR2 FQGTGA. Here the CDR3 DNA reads TGTGCCAGCAGCCGGGACGAGGGGGGCTATGGCTACACCTTC. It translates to CASSRDEGGYGYTF. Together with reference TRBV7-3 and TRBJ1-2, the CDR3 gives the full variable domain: GAGVSQTPSNKVTEKGKYVELRCDPISGHTALYWYRQSLGQGPEFLIYFQGTGAADDSGLPNDRFFAVRPEGSVSTLKIQRTERGDSAVYLCASSRDEGGYGYTFGSGTRLTVV.

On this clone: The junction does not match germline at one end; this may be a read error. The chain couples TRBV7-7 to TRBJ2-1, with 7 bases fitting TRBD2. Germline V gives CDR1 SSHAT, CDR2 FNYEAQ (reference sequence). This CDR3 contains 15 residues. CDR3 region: CASSPGLPKYNEQFF. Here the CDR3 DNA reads TGTGCTAGCAGCCCGGGACTACCTAAATACAATGAGCAGTTCTTC.

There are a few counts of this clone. The CDR3 DNA reads TGCGCCAGCAGCTTGGCGTGGAGTTCCCTGGCAACTGAAGCTTTCTTT. It codes for CASSLAWSSLATEAFF. The V gene is TRBV5-1, the J gene TRBJ1-1; D remains unclear. Looked up from germline, CDR1 is SGHRS and CDR2 is YFSETQ. This CDR3 has 16 residues. V was clipped by 0 bases and J by 5 bases, with 17 bases between them.

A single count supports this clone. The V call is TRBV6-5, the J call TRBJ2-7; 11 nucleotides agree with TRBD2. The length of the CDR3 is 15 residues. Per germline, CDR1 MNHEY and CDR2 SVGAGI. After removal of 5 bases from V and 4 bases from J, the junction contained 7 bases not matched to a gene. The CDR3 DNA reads TGTGCCAGCAGTATAGCGGGGGGGCCAGGTTACGAGCAGTACTTC. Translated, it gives CASSIAGGPGYEQYF.